This T cell receptor (beta chain) was identified in a study of radiation and T cells in renal cell carcinoma. Whole-study results and caveats: Sampling covered only about 0.97 g of each tumor. Irradiated tumors held more dominant CDR3 motifs than control tumors. No pretreatment tumor biopsies were available for baseline clonotypes.

Germline lookup yields CDR1 SGHVS and CDR2 FNYEAQ. This CDR3 contains 17 residues. Trimming at V came to 5 bases and at J to 2 bases, leaving 10 bases not matched to a gene. Using immunoSEQ multiplex PCR, the repertoire was profiled, and TCRdb retains in-frame clones only, with some absent. This sample has 14,000 or so clones; about 64% occur once, and the top ten carry around 27%. This clone was detected only a few times. Its target is unknown. The treatment: 15 Gy SBRT to primary tumor, nephrectomy 4 weeks later. The TCR comes from a woman aged 70-85 years with renal cell carcinoma. The input for sequencing was tumor tissue, taken from a patient whose treatment included radiotherapy and nephrectomy. This sequence joins TRBV7-6 and TRBJ2-3, with 10 bases fitting TRBD2. The CDR3 DNA follows: TGTGCCAGCAGCCCCCGCCCAGCGGGGGGGCCCACAGATACGCAGTATTTT. Translating gives CASSPRPAGGPTDTQYF.